Listed here are 23 T cell receptor beta chains from one sample, sequenced in a study of blood T cell repertoires in COVID-19. Repertoires were generated with immunoSEQ multiplex PCR, while TCRdb's copy carries only in-frame clones and drops some. The table lists some 130,000 clones, about 70% of them singletons. What was sequenced was peripheral blood. These receptors originate from a man older than 75 with acute or convalescent COVID-19.

The chain links TRBV11-2 to TRBJ2-5; maybe TRBD2 (5 bases). Trimming cost V 8 bases and J 4 bases, with 11 bases left between them. The CDR3 has 12 amino acids. Germline V gene lookup returns CDR1 SGHAT and CDR2 FQNNGV. CDR3 sequence: CASLAEGETQYF. The CDR3 DNA sequence: TGTGCCAGCCTCGCAGAGGGAGAGACCCAGTACTTC.

The rearrangement uses TRBV11-2 and TRBJ2-2, with a tentative D call TRBD1 (6 bases). The V end was cut by 5 bases, the J end by 1 base, with 14 bases between. The CDR3 runs to 16 residues. CDR1 is SGHAT, CDR2 FQNNGV, per germline. CDR3 sequence reads: CASSRQMGQNTGELFF. The CDR3 nucleotides are TGTGCCAGCAGCCGACAAATGGGACAGAACACCGGGGAGCTGTTTTTT.

This sequence joins TRBV28 and TRBJ1-4; tentative D call: TRBD1 (6 bases). The CDR3 runs 17 residues. The germline V gene has CDR1 MDHEN and CDR2 SYDVKM. V was pared by 2 bases and J by 6 bases, with 19 bases between. CDR3 loop: CASSLPPGRGRDEKLFF. The DNA of the CDR3 is TGTGCCAGCAGTTTACCCCCAGGGCGGGGGCGGGATGAAAAACTGTTTTTT.

The chain couples TRBV6-1 to TRBJ2-3; 7 positions agree with TRBD2. Germline assignment: CDR1 MNHNS and CDR2 SASEGT. Trimming cost V 2 bases and J 2 bases; bases outside gene matches: 10. The CDR3 has 17 residues. CDR3 amino acids: CASSETVTSLVTDTQYF. The CDR3 nucleotides are TGTGCCAGCAGTGAAACCGTGACTAGCCTGGTCACAGATACGCAGTATTTT.

The rearrangement joins TRBV9 to TRBJ1-2; 8 nucleotides agree with TRBD1. The germline V gene has CDR1 SGDLS and CDR2 YYNGEE. The length of the CDR3 is 14 residues. The junction had 5 bases not matched to a gene; V was cut back by 3 bases and J by 4 bases. CDR3 sequence reads: CASSATGTGYGYTF. The CDR3 DNA sequence: TGTGCCAGCAGCGCAACCGGGACAGGCTATGGCTACACCTTC.

The CDR3 protein is CASSYGGPREKLFF. The DNA for the CDR3 is TGTGCCAGCAGTTACGGGGGGCCGAGGGAAAAACTGTTTTTT. This chain uses TRBV27 with TRBJ1-4; perhaps TRBD1 as D (6 bases). This CDR3 region has 14 residues. Per the germline V gene, CDR1 is MNHEY and CDR2 is SMNVEV (reference sequence). V gave up 4 bases and J gave up 8 bases, with 14 bases separating them. The variable domain in full, with the rest retrieved from reference TRBV27 and TRBJ1-4, is EAQVTQNPRYLITVTGKKLTVTCSQNMNHEYMSWYRQDPGLGLRQIYYSMNVEVTDKGDVPEGYKVSRKEKRNFPLILESPSPNQTSLYFCASSYGGPREKLFFGSGTQLSVL.

Many counts were recorded for this clone. This sequence joins TRBV11-2 and TRBJ2-2; 11 positions agree with TRBD1. This CDR3 contains 16 residues. Losses at the gene ends were 5 bases for V and 4 bases for J; bases not matched to a gene: 6. The V gene's germline CDR1 is SGHAT and CDR2 FQNNGV. CDR3 sequence (DNA): TGTGCCAGCAGCCTATCCGGGACAGGGGGCACCGGGGAGCTGTTTTTT. This gives the protein CASSLSGTGGTGELFF. The whole variable domain, remainder taken from reference TRBV11-2 and TRBJ2-2, is EAGVAQSPRYKIIEKRQSVAFWCNPISGHATLYWYQQILGQGPKLLIQFQNNGVVDDSQLPKDRFSAERLKGVDSTLKIQPAKLEDSAVYLCASSLSGTGGTGELFFGEGSRLTVL.

The chain joins TRBV4-2 to TRBJ2-7; a possible D gene is TRBD1 (5 bases). Between the trimmed V and J ends, which lost 2 bases and 4 bases, there was a span of 6 bases. The CDR3 spans 12 residues. CDR1 is LGHNA and CDR2 is YNFKEQ in the germline V gene. CDR3 sequence reads: CASSQQGYEQYF. In nucleotides, the CDR3 is TGTGCCAGCAGCCAACAGGGTTACGAGCAGTACTTC.

The gene calls are TRBV2 and TRBJ2-4; 8 nucleotides match TRBD2. The junction had 5 bases not matched to a gene; V was cut back by 3 bases and J by 1 base. The CDR3 has 16 residues. CDR1 is SNHLY and CDR2 is FYNNEI in the germline V gene. The CDR3 here is CASSEASGLAKNIQYF. In DNA, the CDR3 is TGTGCCAGCAGTGAGGCTAGCGGGTTGGCCAAAAACATTCAGTACTTC.

The chain couples TRBV5-4 to TRBJ1-1, with 7 positions matching TRBD1. The V gene end was trimmed by 5 bases and the J gene end by 5 bases; junction bases not matched to a gene: 6. CDR3 length equals 13 residues. Per germline, CDR1 SGHNT and CDR2 YYREEE (reference sequence). Written as DNA, the CDR3 is TGTGCCAGCAGTCGCGACAGGGCAACTGAAGCTTTCTTT. Its protein is CASSRDRATEAFF. The entire variable domain, with the rest obtained from reference TRBV5-4 and TRBJ1-1, is as follows: ETGVTQSPTHLIKTRGQQVTLRCSSQSGHNTVSWYQQALGQGPQFIFQYYREEENGRGNFPPRFSGLQFPNYSSELNVNALELDDSALYLCASSRDRATEAFFGQGTRLTVV.

V usage is TRBV5-1 and J usage is TRBJ2-6; D remains unclear. This CDR3 has 15 residues. Trimming stripped 0 bases from V and 4 bases from J, with 8 bases between. Germline V lookup: CDR1 SGHRS, CDR2 YFSETQ. As DNA, the CDR3 is TGCGCCAGCAGCTTGGGAGCTGCCGGGGCCAACGTCCTGACTTTC. This codes for CASSLGAAGANVLTF.

The V call is TRBV6-5, the J call TRBJ2-5; tentative D call: TRBD2 (5 bases). Germline values: CDR1 MNHEY, CDR2 SVGAGI. The ends were cut back, 5 bases at V and 0 bases at J, with 10 bases in the middle. This CDR3 has 14 residues. The CDR3 here is CASSQWENQETQYF. The CDR3 DNA is TGTGCCAGCAGTCAGTGGGAGAACCAAGAGACCCAGTACTTC.

CDR3 residues: CASSYQSPLHF. CDR3 sequence (DNA): TGTGCCAGCAGTTACCAGTCACCCCTCCACTTT. This sequence joins TRBV6-2 or TRBV6-3 and TRBJ1-6; D is unclear. Germline lookup yields CDR1 MNHEY and CDR2 SVGEGT. V lost 2 bases and J 10 bases, leaving 3 bases between the germline ends. The CDR3 covers 11 residues.

The V and J genes are TRBV18 and TRBJ2-7; perhaps TRBD1 as D (6 bases). The CDR3 runs to 15 residues. The V end lost 6 bases, the J end lost 2 bases, and 17 bases lay between the germline ends. Germline CDR1 reads KGHSH; CDR2 reads LQKENI. The CDR3 loop reads CASSAPSKGAYEQYF. In DNA, the CDR3 is TGTGCCAGCTCGGCTCCATCTAAGGGGGCCTACGAGCAGTACTTC.

This clone has more than one count but fewer than ten. The chain uses TRBV6-5 and TRBJ2-7; 7 bases align to TRBD2. CDR3 length equals 13 residues. The V gene's germline CDR1 is MNHEY and CDR2 SVGAGI. V was clipped by 6 bases and J by 4 bases; unmatched bases: 6. The CDR3 nucleotides are TGTGCCAGCAGCCTCCACGGGGGGTACGAGCAGTACTTC. Protein product: CASSLHGGYEQYF.

J is TRBJ2-1 and V is TRBV27, with 10 nucleotides matching TRBD1. The trim removed 4 bases at V and 8 bases at J, leaving 5 bases unmatched. CDR1 is MNHEY, CDR2 SMNVEV, per germline (reference sequence). The CDR3 loop spans 14 amino acids. CDR3: CASSSGQGVDEQFF. The CDR3 nucleotides read TGTGCCAGCAGTTCCGGACAGGGGGTGGATGAGCAGTTCTTC.

The chain carries TRBV7-9 and TRBJ1-2; TRBD1 matches at 9 bases. CDR1 SEHNR and CDR2 FQNEAQ come from the germline V gene (reference sequence). The CDR3 runs to 15 residues. With 5 bases clipped from V and 2 bases from J, the junction kept 6 bases outside the gene matches. The CDR3 region is CASSTRTGENYGYTF. DNA of the CDR3: TGTGCCAGCAGCACCCGGACAGGGGAGAACTATGGCTACACCTTC.

The V call is TRBV5-4, the J call TRBJ2-2, with no clear D. The germline V and J ends were trimmed by 1 base and 0 bases, with 7 bases remaining between them. The CDR3 covers 15 residues. Looked up from germline, CDR1 is SGHNT and CDR2 is YYREEE (reference sequence). The CDR3 spells CASSLTVTNTGELFF. DNA for the CDR3: TGTGCCAGCAGCTTGACAGTTACGAACACCGGGGAGCTGTTTTTT.

The J gene is TRBJ1-1, the V gene TRBV5-4, with D maybe TRBD1 (5 bases). Trimming cost V 2 bases and J 1 base, with 12 bases left between them. The germline V gene has CDR1 SGHNT and CDR2 YYREEE (reference sequence). This CDR3 comprises 15 residues. The CDR3 coding sequence is TGTGCCAGCAGCTTCCCCGGGACTCCGAACACTGAAGCTTTCTTT. Translating it yields CASSFPGTPNTEAFF.

V is TRBV3-1 (or the pseudogene TRBV3-2) and J is TRBJ1-2, with a tentative D call TRBD1 (5 bases). This CDR3 contains 16 residues. V lost 7 bases to trimming and J lost 11 bases, with 29 bases between them. Germline lookup yields CDR1 LGHDT and CDR2 YNNKEL (reference sequence). The CDR3 region is CASTPRGTSLTMAYTF. CDR3 nucleotides: TGTGCCAGCACCCCCCGGGGGACCTCGCTAACTATGGCTTACACCTTC.

The rearrangement links TRBV4-2 to TRBJ1-4; 9 bases match TRBD1. CDR3 length equals 15 residues. CDR1 and CDR2 from the germline V gene are LGHNA and YNFKEQ. J was trimmed by 7 bases and V by 4 bases; bases with no gene match: 7. The CDR3 reads CASSPEDRGFEKLFF. CDR3 sequence (DNA): TGTGCCAGCAGCCCGGAGGACAGGGGTTTTGAAAAACTGTTTTTT.

The DNA for the CDR3 is TGTGCCAGCAGCGTGGACAGGGAGGCCTATGGCTACACCTTC. It is translated as CASSVDREAYGYTF. The rearrangement joins TRBV6-5 to TRBJ1-2; 8 nucleotides align to TRBD1. Germline loops: CDR1 MNHEY, CDR2 SVGAGI. The CDR3 consists of 14 residues. The V segment lost 6 bases and the J segment 4 bases; nucleotides outside the gene matches: 7.

The V call is TRBV5-4, the J call TRBJ1-1; D might be TRBD1 (5 bases). The CDR3 loop spans 15 amino acids. The ends were cut back, 0 bases at V and 5 bases at J, with 14 bases in the middle. The germline gives CDR1 SGHNT, CDR2 YYREEE (reference sequence). Here the CDR3 reads CASSLAGVRGTEAFF. CDR3 nucleotides: TGTGCCAGCAGCTTGGCCGGCGTAAGGGGAACTGAAGCTTTCTTT.